What follows is one TCR beta chain and its context. No antigen is known for it. The data are from a study of T cell repertoires in cytomegalovirus infection. In TCRdb, the reads were re-called with MiXCR into one record per CDR3 protein. The sample yields roughly 760,000 distinct CDR3 sequences, 35% seen once. Germline CDR1 reads MDHEN; CDR2 reads SYDVKM. V was pared by 6 bases and J by 1 base, with 11 bases of the junction left unmatched. The length of the CDR3 is 16 residues. Points from the study as a whole: In two of eight donors, the top clonotype was HLA-C-restricted CMV-specific.

This chain joins TRBV28 and TRBJ1-1, with TRBD1 matching 7 bases. This TCR came from a human donor in good health (CMV status not recorded). Some clones in this sample may be carry-over from other donors' samples. The sequencing input was PBMCs. CDR3 protein: CASRDRETDSNTEAFF. CDR3 DNA: TGTGCCAGCAGAGACAGGGAGACGGACTCGAACACTGAAGCTTTCTTT.